Below, 29 T cell receptor beta chains from the same sample are listed, as sequenced in a study of vaccination effects on CD4 cells after COVID-19. Antigen-specific CD4+ T cells were expanded (with viral peptide pools) by the ViraFEST assay ahead of sequencing. The culture ran for less than 12 days, and then CD4+ T cells were isolated. Vaccinees lacked prior SARS-CoV-2 infection and tested negative for nucleocapsid antibodies. These TCRs' antigens remain unknown. Sequencing used immunoSEQ multiplex PCR; TCRdb keeps in-frame clones, though not all of them. The data show about 73,000 clones, 65% to 75% seen once. Source: CD4+ T cells from PBMCs cultured with HCoV-NL63 spike peptides, taken before COVID-19 vaccination. These receptors all stem from a human donor who received a COVID-19 vaccine.

The V gene is TRBV7-3, the J gene TRBJ1-1; no definite D call. V shed 5 bases and J shed 1 base, with 8 bases lying between them. Germline values: CDR1 SGHTA, CDR2 FQGTGA. This CDR3 contains 13 residues. The CDR3, as DNA: TGTGCCAGCAGCCTAGAGCAGAACACTGAAGCTTTCTTT. Encoded protein: CASSLEQNTEAFF.

J is TRBJ1-4 and V is TRBV19; no definite D call. V was cut by 5 bases and J by 5 bases, with 15 bases left in between. Germline V gene data show CDR1 as LNHDA and CDR2 as SQIVND (reference sequence). CDR3 length: 15 amino acids. Here the CDR3 reads CASSAREGLNEKLFF. CDR3 sequence (DNA): TGTGCCAGTAGTGCACGGGAAGGATTGAATGAAAAACTGTTTTTT.

The rearrangement joins TRBV24-1 to TRBJ2-2; the match to TRBD2 covers 10 bases. V lost 1 base, J lost 1 base, and 2 bases stayed unmatched. Germline V lookup: CDR1 KGHDR, CDR2 SFDVKD. The CDR3 extends over 17 amino acids. CDR3 region: CATSDFASGGNTGELFF. In DNA form, the CDR3 reads TGTGCCACCAGTGATTTCGCTAGCGGGGGGAACACCGGGGAGCTGTTTTTT.

The chain links TRBV9 to TRBJ1-4; maybe TRBD1 (5 bases). This CDR3 is built from 15 residues. In germline, CDR1 is SGDLS, CDR2 YYNGEE. V lost 3 bases and J lost 5, with 14 bases in between. The CDR3, as DNA: TGTGCCAGCAGCGGGTCGGGGTCAGGGAATGAAAAACTGTTTTTT. It is translated as CASSGSGSGNEKLFF.

This clone showed up just once. The chain combines TRBV2 with TRBJ1-4, with D maybe TRBD1 (6 bases). The CDR3 loop spans 15 amino acids. Germline values: CDR1 SNHLY, CDR2 FYNNEI. V lost 3 bases and J lost 8, with 16 bases in between. The CDR3 sequence: CASSDSGTGGEKLFF. The CDR3 DNA reads TGTGCCAGCAGTGACTCCGGGACGGGGGGCGAAAAACTGTTTTTT.

J is TRBJ2-5 and V is TRBV3-1 (or the pseudogene TRBV3-2); D uncertain. Germline CDR1 and CDR2: LGHDT and YNNKEL (reference sequence). This CDR3 region has 12 residues. The V gene lost 4 bases and the J gene lost 5 bases, with 8 bases spanning the gap. CDR3 in amino acids: CASSRGRETQYF. As DNA, the CDR3 is TGTGCCAGCAGCCGGGGAAGGGAGACCCAGTACTTC.

The chain carries TRBV4-2 and TRBJ2-5, with 16 bases that match TRBD2. V gave up 1 base and J gave up 5 bases; unmatched junction bases: 4. Looked up from germline, CDR1 is LGHNA and CDR2 is YNFKEQ. The CDR3 runs to 17 residues. The CDR3 DNA sequence: TGTGCCAGCAGCCAAGTGGGACTAGCGGGGGGGCCGGAGACCCAGTACTTC. It yields the protein CASSQVGLAGGPETQYF.

This chain joins TRBV28 and TRBJ1-1; no clear D. Trimming cost V 6 bases and J 3 bases, with 8 bases left between them. The CDR3 length is 12 residues. The germline gives CDR1 MDHEN, CDR2 SYDVKM. The CDR3 reads CASSLGHTEAFF. The DNA of the CDR3 is TGTGCCAGCAGCTTAGGCCACACTGAAGCTTTCTTT.

The V gene is TRBV18, the J gene TRBJ1-1; D is unresolved. The CDR3 consists of 14 residues. Germline CDR1 is KGHSH and CDR2 is LQKENI. Trimming pared 5 bases from V and 0 bases from J, leaving 10 bases between. The CDR3 DNA reads as TGTGCCAGCTCAGGTACAAACATGAACACTGAAGCTTTCTTT. It specifies CASSGTNMNTEAFF.

The CDR3 DNA sequence: TGTGCCAGCAGCCAGAACCACAGGGAATCTGGGGCCAACGTCCTGACTTTC. Residues: CASSQNHRESGANVLTF. The gene calls are TRBV7-3 and TRBJ2-6; D is perhaps TRBD1 (6 bases). This CDR3 region has 17 residues. Germline V CDR1 and CDR2: SGHTA, FQGTGA. The germline V and J ends were trimmed by 5 bases and 1 base, with 15 bases remaining between them.

This clone was detected only once. In DNA, the CDR3 is TGCGCCAGCAGCCCTGGCGGGTCGGGCCAGCCCCAGCATTTT. As protein: CASSPGGSGQPQHF. The rearrangement joins TRBV5-1 to TRBJ1-5; D call uncertain. The germline V gene has CDR1 SGHRS and CDR2 YFSETQ. Trimming shortened V by 4 bases and J by 7 bases, and 15 bases separated the two germline ends. This CDR3 spans 14 amino acids.

The chain employs TRBV6-2 or TRBV6-3 and TRBJ1-2; D is unclear. Deletions cut 4 bases from V and 3 bases from J, with 6 bases between. Per germline, CDR1 MNHEY and CDR2 SVGEGT. The CDR3 has 12 residues. The CDR3 reads CASSFSDYGYTF. The CDR3 region has the DNA TGTGCCAGCAGTTTCTCAGACTATGGCTACACCTTC.

The genes are TRBV7-2 and TRBJ2-2; D is uncertain. This CDR3 has 11 residues. The V end lost 7 bases, the J end lost 5 bases, and 5 bases lay between the germline ends. Germline V CDR1 and CDR2: SGHTA, FQGNSA. CDR3 amino acids: CASTITGELFF. The CDR3 DNA reads as TGTGCCAGCACCATAACCGGGGAGCTGTTTTTT.

For the CDR3, the DNA is TGCGCCAGCAGCCAAGATGCGTCGGGGCAAGAGACCCAGTACTTC. It codes for CASSQDASGQETQYF. The V call is TRBV4-3, the J call TRBJ2-5, with D tentatively TRBD2 (5 bases). Trimming left V 0 bases short and J 2 bases short, with 10 bases between. The CDR3 totals 15 residues. CDR1 and CDR2 (germline): LGHNA, YSLEER.

This chain joins TRBV2 and TRBJ1-1; D might be TRBD1 (5 bases). Germline loops: CDR1 SNHLY, CDR2 FYNNEI. The V gene lost 6 bases and the J gene lost 0 bases, with 11 bases spanning the gap. CDR3 length: 14 residues. The CDR3 nucleotides read TGTGCCAGCAGCCTCAGGGCCTTGAACACTGAAGCTTTCTTT. This encodes CASSLRALNTEAFF. The full variable domain, rest sourced from reference TRBV2 and TRBJ1-1, is EPEVTQTPSHQVTQMGQEVILRCVPISNHLYFYWYRQILGQKVEFLVSFYNNEISEKSEIFDDQFSVERPDGSNFTLKIRSTKLEDSAMYFCASSLRALNTEAFFGQGTRLTVV.

The V gene is TRBV5-1, the J gene TRBJ2-2; 7 bases are shared with TRBD1. The V gene's germline CDR1 is SGHRS and CDR2 YFSETQ. CDR3 size: 14 residues. V shed 5 bases and J 2 bases; nucleotides not matched to a gene: 3. CDR3 amino acids: CASRGDSNTGELFF. CDR3 in DNA: TGCGCCAGCAGGGGGGACAGTAACACCGGGGAGCTGTTTTTT.

The gene calls are TRBV5-4 and TRBJ1-1, with D uncertain. V shed 3 bases and J shed 3 bases, with 6 bases lying between them. Germline-derived CDR1 and CDR2 are SGHNT and YYREEE (reference sequence). CDR3 length equals 12 residues. Written as DNA, the CDR3 is TGTGCCAGCAGCTCGCCCGACACTGAAGCTTTCTTT. Its translation is CASSSPDTEAFF. Looking up the rest from reference TRBV5-4 and TRBJ1-1 gives the full variable domain: ETGVTQSPTHLIKTRGQQVTLRCSSQSGHNTVSWYQQALGQGPQFIFQYYREEENGRGNFPPRFSGLQFPNYSSELNVNALELDDSALYLCASSSPDTEAFFGQGTRLTVV.

The CDR3 region has the DNA TGTGCCAGCAGCGTAGGGGCAGGGGGCACAGATACGCAGTATTTT. Its protein is CASSVGAGGTDTQYF. The chain employs TRBV9 and TRBJ2-3; possibly TRBD1 for D (6 bases). The germline V gene encodes CDR1 SGDLS and CDR2 YYNGEE. V lost 0 bases and J lost 1, with 9 bases in between. This CDR3 is 15 amino acids long. Filled out from reference TRBV9 and TRBJ2-3, the complete variable domain reads DSGVTQTPKHLITATGQRVTLRCSPRSGDLSVYWYQQSLDQGLQFLIQYYNGEERAKGNILERFSAQQFPDLHSELNLSSLELGDSALYFCASSVGAGGTDTQYFGPGTRLTVL.

This chain joins TRBV6-1 and TRBJ1-5; D not resolved. CDR3 length: 13 amino acids. V lost 2 bases, J lost 5 bases, and 7 bases lay in between. The germline gives CDR1 MNHNS, CDR2 SASEGT. CDR3 in amino acids: CASSEYWDQPQHF. CDR3 sequence (DNA): TGTGCCAGCAGTGAATATTGGGATCAGCCCCAGCATTTT.

The rearrangement joins TRBV20-1 to TRBJ1-1, with D hard to call. CDR1 DFQATT and CDR2 SNEGSKA come from the germline V gene (reference sequence). V was shortened by 3 bases and J by 1 base, with 9 bases between the two germline ends. The CDR3 spans 13 residues. The DNA for the CDR3 is TGCAGTGCTAGTCGGAGCAAGAACACTGAAGCTTTCTTT. Translated, it gives CSASRSKNTEAFF.

The genes are TRBV10-1 and TRBJ2-2; 7 bases fit TRBD2. From germline, CDR1 is WNHNN and CDR2 SYGVQD (reference sequence). This CDR3 comprises 16 residues. V lost 3 bases and J lost 0; bases outside the gene matches: 4. The CDR3: CASSDRAGANTGELFF. In nucleotides, the CDR3 is TGCGCCAGCAGTGATAGGGCGGGAGCGAACACCGGGGAGCTGTTTTTT.

This clone occurred a few times. The chain links TRBV30 to TRBJ2-1; TRBD2 agrees at 16 bases. Germline lookup yields CDR1 GTSNPN and CDR2 SVGIG (reference sequence). The CDR3 runs 19 residues. After removal of 1 base from V and 0 bases from J, the junction contained 6 bases not matched to a gene. The chain's CDR3 is CAWSGGLAGGLSSYNEQFF. CDR3 in DNA: TGTGCCTGGAGTGGGGGACTAGCGGGGGGGCTAAGCTCCTACAATGAGCAGTTCTTC.

CDR3 residues: CASSLGQEAYEQYV. CDR3 sequence (DNA): TGTGCCAGCAGCTTGGGACAGGAGGCCTACGAGCAGTACGTC. This chain connects TRBV5-5 to TRBJ2-7, with D possibly TRBD1 on 6 matching bases. Per germline, CDR1 SGHKS and CDR2 YYEKEE (reference sequence). Trimming left V 0 bases short and J 2 bases short, with 9 bases between. The CDR3 is 14 residues long.

The gene calls are TRBV11-3 and TRBJ2-2; D ambiguous. Deletions cut 1 base from V and 6 bases from J, with 6 bases between. Germline V gene data show CDR1 as SGHNT and CDR2 as YENEEA. This CDR3 has 13 residues. The CDR3 protein is CASSLGSPGELFF. The CDR3 DNA sequence: TGTGCCAGCAGCTTAGGCAGTCCCGGGGAGCTGTTTTTT.

The CDR3 reads CASSSMVGNQPQHF. The CDR3, as DNA: TGTGCCAGCAGTTCAATGGTAGGCAATCAGCCCCAGCATTTT. The chain has TRBV6-5 and TRBJ1-5; D unresolved. The CDR3 sequence is 14 residues long. CDR1 is MNHEY, CDR2 SVGAGI, per germline. The ends were cut back, 4 bases at V and 2 bases at J, with 9 bases in the middle.

The V and J genes are TRBV29-1 and TRBJ2-3, with a tentative D call TRBD1 (5 bases). This CDR3 region has 13 residues. Trimming stripped 3 bases from V and 6 bases from J, with 13 bases between. CDR1 is SQVTM and CDR2 is ANQGSEA in the germline V gene. Here the CDR3 reads CSVDGSKGDTQYF. CDR3 sequence (DNA): TGCAGCGTTGACGGCAGCAAGGGGGATACGCAGTATTTT.

A single count supports this clone. The chain carries TRBV5-6 and TRBJ1-3, with 7 bases that match TRBD1. The V gene's germline CDR1 is SGHDT and CDR2 YYEEEE. The CDR3 has 17 amino acids. The trim removed 4 bases at V and 1 base at J, leaving 11 bases unmatched. In DNA form, the CDR3 reads TGTGCCAGCAGCCCCCGCAGCGCAGGGGGGTCTGGAAACACCATATATTTT. Protein: CASSPRSAGGSGNTIYF.

This clone appeared a few times. CDR3 coding DNA: TGTGCCATCAGCCCCTTGTTAGGTCGGGCTTTCTTT. Translating gives CAISPLLGRAFF. The chain joins TRBV10-3 to TRBJ1-1, with D uncertain. V gave up 6 bases and J gave up 11 bases, with 16 bases separating them. CDR1 is ENHRY and CDR2 is SYGVKD in the germline V gene. CDR3 length: 12 amino acids.

The J gene is TRBJ1-1, the V gene TRBV11-1; TRBD1 might be the D (6 bases). This CDR3 is built from 14 residues. From germline, CDR1 is SGHAT and CDR2 FQDESV (reference sequence). V was pared by 4 bases and J by 7 bases, with 16 bases between. The CDR3 sequence: CASSSRSRGSEAFF. In nucleotides, the CDR3 is TGTGCCAGCAGCTCCCGCTCCAGGGGCAGTGAAGCTTTCTTT.